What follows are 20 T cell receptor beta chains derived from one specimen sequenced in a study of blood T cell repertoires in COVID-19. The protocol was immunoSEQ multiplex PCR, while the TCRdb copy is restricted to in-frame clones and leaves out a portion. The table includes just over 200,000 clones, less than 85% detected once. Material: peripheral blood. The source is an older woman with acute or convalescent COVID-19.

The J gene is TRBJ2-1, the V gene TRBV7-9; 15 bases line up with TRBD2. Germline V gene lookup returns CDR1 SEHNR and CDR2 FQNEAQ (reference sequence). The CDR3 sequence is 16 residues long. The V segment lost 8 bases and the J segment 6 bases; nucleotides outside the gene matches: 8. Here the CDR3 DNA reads TGTGCCAGCCGATCCCCGGGACTAGCGGGAGGCAATGAGCAGTTCTTC. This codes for CASRSPGLAGGNEQFF.

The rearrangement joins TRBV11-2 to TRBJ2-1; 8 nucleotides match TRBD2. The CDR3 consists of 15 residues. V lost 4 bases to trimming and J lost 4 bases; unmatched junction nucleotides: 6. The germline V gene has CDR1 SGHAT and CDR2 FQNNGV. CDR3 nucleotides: TGTGCCAGCAGCTCAGACGGACTAGCTTACAATGAGCAGTTCTTC. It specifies CASSSDGLAYNEQFF.

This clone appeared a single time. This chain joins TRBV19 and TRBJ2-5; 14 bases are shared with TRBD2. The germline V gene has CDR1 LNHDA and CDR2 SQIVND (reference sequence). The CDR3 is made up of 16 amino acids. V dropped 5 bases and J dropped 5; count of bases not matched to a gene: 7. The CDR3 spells CASSVGTSGSYETQYF. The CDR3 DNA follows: TGTGCCAGTAGTGTCGGGACTAGCGGGAGTTACGAGACCCAGTACTTC.

In DNA, the CDR3 is TGTGCCAGCAGCTTAGGCCTCCCGGGGGACGGCACAGATACGCAGTATTTT. It yields the protein CASSLGLPGDGTDTQYF. This chain links TRBV7-9 with TRBJ2-3, with a weak D call TRBD2 (6 bases). The CDR3 has 17 amino acids. CDR1 and CDR2 from the germline V gene are SEHNR and FQNEAQ (reference sequence). V was cut by 1 base and J by 1 base, with 15 bases left in between. The full variable domain, rest sourced from reference TRBV7-9 and TRBJ2-3, is DTGVSQNPRHKITKRGQNVTFRCDPISEHNRLYWYRQTLGQGPEFLTYFQNEAQLEKSRLLSDRFSAERPKGSFSTLEIQRTEQGDSAMYLCASSLGLPGDGTDTQYFGPGTRLTVL.

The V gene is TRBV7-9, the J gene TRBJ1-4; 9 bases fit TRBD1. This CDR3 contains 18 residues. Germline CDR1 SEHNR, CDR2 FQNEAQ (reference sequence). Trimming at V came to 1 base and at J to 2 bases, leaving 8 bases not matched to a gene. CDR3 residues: CASSLGDRVARTNEKLFF. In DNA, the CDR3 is TGTGCCAGCAGCTTAGGGGACAGGGTTGCTCGGACTAATGAAAAACTGTTTTTT. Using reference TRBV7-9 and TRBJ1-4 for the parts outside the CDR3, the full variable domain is DTGVSQNPRHKITKRGQNVTFRCDPISEHNRLYWYRQTLGQGPEFLTYFQNEAQLEKSRLLSDRFSAERPKGSFSTLEIQRTEQGDSAMYLCASSLGDRVARTNEKLFFGSGTQLSVL.

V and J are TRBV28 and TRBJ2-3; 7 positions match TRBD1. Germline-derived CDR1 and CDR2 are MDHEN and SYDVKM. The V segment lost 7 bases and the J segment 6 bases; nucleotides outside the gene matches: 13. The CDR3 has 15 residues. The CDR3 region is CASNIGAGGSDTQYF. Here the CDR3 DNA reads TGTGCCAGCAACATCGGGGCAGGGGGATCGGATACGCAGTATTTT.

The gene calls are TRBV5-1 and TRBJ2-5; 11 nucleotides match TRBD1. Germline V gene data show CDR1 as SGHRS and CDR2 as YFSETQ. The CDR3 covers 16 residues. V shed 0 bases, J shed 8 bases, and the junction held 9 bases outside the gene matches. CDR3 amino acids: CASSLAGTGGLETQYF. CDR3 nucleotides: TGCGCCAGCAGCTTGGCCGGGACAGGGGGGCTAGAAACCCAGTACTTC.

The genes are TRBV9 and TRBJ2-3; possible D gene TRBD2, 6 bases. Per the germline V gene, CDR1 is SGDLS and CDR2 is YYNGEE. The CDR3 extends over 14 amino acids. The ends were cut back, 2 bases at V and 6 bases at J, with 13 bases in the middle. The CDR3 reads CASSVAGLHDTQYF. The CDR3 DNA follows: TGTGCCAGCAGCGTCGCGGGACTGCACGATACGCAGTATTTT.

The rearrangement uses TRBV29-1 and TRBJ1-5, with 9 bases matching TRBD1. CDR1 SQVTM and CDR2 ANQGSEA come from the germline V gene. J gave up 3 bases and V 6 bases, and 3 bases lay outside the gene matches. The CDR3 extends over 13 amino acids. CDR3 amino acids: CSVGTGYNQPQHF. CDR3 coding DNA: TGCAGCGTGGGGACAGGGTACAATCAGCCCCAGCATTTT.

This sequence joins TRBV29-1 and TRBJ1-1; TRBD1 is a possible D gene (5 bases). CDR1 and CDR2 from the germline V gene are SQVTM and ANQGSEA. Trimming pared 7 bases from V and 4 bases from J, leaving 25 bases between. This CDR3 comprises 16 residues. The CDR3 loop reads CSARSGTGGSSTEAFF. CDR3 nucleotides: TGCAGCGCCAGATCCGGGACCGGGGGGAGTAGCACTGAAGCTTTCTTT.

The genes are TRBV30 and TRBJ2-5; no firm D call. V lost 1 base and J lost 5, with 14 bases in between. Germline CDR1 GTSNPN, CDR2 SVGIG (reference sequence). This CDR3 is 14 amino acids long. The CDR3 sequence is CAWSAWAAMETQYF. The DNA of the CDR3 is TGTGCCTGGAGTGCCTGGGCCGCTATGGAGACCCAGTACTTC.

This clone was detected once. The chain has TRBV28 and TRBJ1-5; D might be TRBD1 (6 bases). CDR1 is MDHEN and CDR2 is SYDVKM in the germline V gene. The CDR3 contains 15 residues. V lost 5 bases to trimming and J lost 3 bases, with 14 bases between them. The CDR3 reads CASSRFGDTNQPQHF. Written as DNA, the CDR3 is TGTGCCAGCAGTCGTTTTGGGGACACCAATCAGCCCCAGCATTTT.

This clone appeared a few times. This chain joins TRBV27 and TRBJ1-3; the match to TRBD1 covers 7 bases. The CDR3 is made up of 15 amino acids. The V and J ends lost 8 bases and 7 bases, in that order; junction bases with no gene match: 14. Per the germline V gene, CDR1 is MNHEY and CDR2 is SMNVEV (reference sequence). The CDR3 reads CASSTLQGRSNTIYF. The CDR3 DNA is TGTGCCAGCTCCACTTTACAGGGGCGTTCGAACACCATATATTTT.

CDR3 sequence: CSVSRGNEKLFF. CDR3 DNA: TGCAGCGTTTCGAGGGGGAATGAAAAACTGTTTTTT. The chain has TRBV29-1 and TRBJ1-4; a possible D gene is TRBD1 (6 bases). V was shortened by 5 bases and J by 5 bases, with 9 bases between the two germline ends. This CDR3 has 12 amino acids. Germline values: CDR1 SQVTM, CDR2 ANQGSEA. Combining the CDR3 with reference TRBV29-1 and TRBJ1-4 gives the whole variable domain SAVISQKPSRDICQRGTSLTIQCQVDSQVTMMFWYRQQPGQSLTLIATANQGSEATYESGFVIDKFPISRPNLTFSTLTVSNMSPEDSSIYLCSVSRGNEKLFFGSGTQLSVL.

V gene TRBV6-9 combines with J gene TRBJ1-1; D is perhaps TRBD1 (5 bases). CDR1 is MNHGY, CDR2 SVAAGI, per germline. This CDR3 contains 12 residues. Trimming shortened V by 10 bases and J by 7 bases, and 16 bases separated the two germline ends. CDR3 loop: CATPGRVSEAFF. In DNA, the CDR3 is TGTGCCACCCCCGGCAGGGTTAGTGAAGCTTTCTTT.

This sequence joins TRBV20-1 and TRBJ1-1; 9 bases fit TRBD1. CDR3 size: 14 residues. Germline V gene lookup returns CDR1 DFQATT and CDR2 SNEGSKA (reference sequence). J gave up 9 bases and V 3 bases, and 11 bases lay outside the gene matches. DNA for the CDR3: TGCAGTGCTAGTCTCCCGGGACAGGGTTTCAAAGCTTTCTTT. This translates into CSASLPGQGFKAFF.

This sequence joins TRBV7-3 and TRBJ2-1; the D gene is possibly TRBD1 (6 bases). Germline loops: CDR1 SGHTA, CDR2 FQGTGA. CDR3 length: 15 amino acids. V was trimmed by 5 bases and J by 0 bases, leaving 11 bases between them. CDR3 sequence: CASSLAGDSYNEQFF. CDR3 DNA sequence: TGTGCCAGCAGCCTGGCAGGGGACTCCTACAATGAGCAGTTCTTC. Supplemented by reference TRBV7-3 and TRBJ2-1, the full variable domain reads GAGVSQTPSNKVTEKGKYVELRCDPISGHTALYWYRQSLGQGPEFLIYFQGTGAADDSGLPNDRFFAVRPEGSVSTLKIQRTERGDSAVYLCASSLAGDSYNEQFFGPGTRLTVL.

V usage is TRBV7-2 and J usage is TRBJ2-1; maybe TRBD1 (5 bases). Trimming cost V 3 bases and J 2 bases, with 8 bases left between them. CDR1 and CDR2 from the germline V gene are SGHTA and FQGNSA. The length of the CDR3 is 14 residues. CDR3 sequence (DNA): TGTGCCAGCAGCTTGCAGGGTGCCTACAATGAGCAGTTCTTC. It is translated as CASSLQGAYNEQFF.

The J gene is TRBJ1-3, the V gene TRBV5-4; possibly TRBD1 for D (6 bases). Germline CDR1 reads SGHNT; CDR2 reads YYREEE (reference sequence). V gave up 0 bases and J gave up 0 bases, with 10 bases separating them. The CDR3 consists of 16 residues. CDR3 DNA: TGTGCCAGCAGCTTGGGGGGGCCCGACTCTGGAAACACCATATATTTT. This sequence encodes CASSLGGPDSGNTIYF.

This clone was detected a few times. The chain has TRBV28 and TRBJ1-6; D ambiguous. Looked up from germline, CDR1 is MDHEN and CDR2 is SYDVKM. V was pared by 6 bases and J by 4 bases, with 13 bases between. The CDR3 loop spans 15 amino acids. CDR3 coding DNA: TGTGCCAGCAGGGCCGATGTGGAGTATAATTCACCCCTCCACTTT. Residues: CASRADVEYNSPLHF.